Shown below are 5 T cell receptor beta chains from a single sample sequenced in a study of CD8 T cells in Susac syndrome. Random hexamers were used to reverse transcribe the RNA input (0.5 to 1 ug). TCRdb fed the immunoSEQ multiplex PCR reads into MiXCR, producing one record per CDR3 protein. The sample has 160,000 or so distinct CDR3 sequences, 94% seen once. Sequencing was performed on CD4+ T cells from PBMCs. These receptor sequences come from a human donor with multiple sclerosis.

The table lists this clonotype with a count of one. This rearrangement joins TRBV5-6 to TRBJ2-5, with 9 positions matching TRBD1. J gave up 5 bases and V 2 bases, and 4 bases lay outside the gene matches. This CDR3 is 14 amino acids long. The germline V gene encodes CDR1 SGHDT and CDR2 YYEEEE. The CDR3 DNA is TGTGCCAGCAGCTTACAGGGGGCAGGGGAGACCCAGTACTTC. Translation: CASSLQGAGETQYF. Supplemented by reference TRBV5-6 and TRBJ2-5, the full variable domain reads DAGVTQSPTHLIKTRGQQVTLRCSPKSGHDTVSWYQQALGQGPQFIFQYYEEEERQRGNFPDRFSGHQFPNYSSELNVNALLLGDSALYLCASSLQGAGETQYFGPGTRLLVL.

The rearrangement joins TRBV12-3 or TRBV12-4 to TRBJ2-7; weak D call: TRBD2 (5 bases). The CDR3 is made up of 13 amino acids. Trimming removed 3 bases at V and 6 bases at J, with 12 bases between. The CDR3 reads CASSFIEGSEQYF. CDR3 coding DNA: TGTGCCAGCAGTTTTATTGAGGGTTCCGAGCAGTACTTC.

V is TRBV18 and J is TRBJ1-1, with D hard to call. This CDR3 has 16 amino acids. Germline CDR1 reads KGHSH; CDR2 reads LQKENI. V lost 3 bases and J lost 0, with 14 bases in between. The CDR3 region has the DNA TGTGCCAGCTCACCGGTCGGCAGCCCCATGAACACTGAAGCTTTCTTT. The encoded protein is CASSPVGSPMNTEAFF.

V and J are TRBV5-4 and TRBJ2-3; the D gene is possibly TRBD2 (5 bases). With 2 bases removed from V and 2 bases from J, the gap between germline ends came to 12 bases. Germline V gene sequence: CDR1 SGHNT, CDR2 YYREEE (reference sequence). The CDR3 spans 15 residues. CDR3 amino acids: CASSFGGLNTDTQYF. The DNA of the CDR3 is TGTGCCAGCAGCTTCGGCGGACTCAACACAGATACGCAGTATTTT.

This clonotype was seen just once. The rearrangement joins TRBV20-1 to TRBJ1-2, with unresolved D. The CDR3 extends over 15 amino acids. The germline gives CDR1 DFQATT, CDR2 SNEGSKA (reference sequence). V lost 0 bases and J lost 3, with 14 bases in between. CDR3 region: CSARDSSGSDYGYTF. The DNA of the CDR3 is TGCAGTGCTAGAGATTCCTCAGGTAGTGACTATGGCTACACCTTC.